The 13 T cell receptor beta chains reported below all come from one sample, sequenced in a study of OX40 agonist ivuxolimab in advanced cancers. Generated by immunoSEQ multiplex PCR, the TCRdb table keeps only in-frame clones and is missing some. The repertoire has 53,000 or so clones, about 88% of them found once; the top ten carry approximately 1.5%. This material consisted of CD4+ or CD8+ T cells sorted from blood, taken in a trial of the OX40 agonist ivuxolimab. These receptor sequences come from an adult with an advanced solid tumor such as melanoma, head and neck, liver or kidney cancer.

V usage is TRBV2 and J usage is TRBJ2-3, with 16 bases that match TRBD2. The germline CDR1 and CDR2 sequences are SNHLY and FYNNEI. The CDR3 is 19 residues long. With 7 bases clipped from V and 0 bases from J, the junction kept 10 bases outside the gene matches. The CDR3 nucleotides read TGTGCCAGCACCCCGGGACTAGCGGGGGGGCAGATTAGCACAGATACGCAGTATTTT. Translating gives CASTPGLAGGQISTDTQYF.

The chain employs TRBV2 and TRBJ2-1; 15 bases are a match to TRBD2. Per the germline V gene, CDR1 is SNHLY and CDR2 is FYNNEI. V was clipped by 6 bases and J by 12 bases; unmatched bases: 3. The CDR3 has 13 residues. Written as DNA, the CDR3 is TGTGCCAGCAGAGGGACTAGCGGGAGGACGCAGTTCTTC. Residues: CASRGTSGRTQFF.

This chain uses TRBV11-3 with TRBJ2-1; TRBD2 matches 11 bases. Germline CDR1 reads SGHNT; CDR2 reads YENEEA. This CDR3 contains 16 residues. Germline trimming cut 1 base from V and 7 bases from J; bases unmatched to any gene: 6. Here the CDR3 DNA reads TGTGCCAGCAGCTTAGGGGTAGCGGGAGGGCATAATGAGCAGTTCTTC. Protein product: CASSLGVAGGHNEQFF.

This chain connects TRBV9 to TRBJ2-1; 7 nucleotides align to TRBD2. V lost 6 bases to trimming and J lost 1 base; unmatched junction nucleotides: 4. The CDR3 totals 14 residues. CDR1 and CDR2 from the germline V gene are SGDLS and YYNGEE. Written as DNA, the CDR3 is TGTGCCAGCACCCCTAGCGGTTCCTACAATGAGCAGTTCTTC. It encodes CASTPSGSYNEQFF.

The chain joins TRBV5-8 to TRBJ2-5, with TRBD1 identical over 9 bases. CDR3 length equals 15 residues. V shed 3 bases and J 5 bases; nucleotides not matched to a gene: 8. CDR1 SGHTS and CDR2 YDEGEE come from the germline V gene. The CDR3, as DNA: TGTGCCAGCAGCTCCTTAGGGGGGACAGGGGAGACCCAGTACTTC. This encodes CASSSLGGTGETQYF.

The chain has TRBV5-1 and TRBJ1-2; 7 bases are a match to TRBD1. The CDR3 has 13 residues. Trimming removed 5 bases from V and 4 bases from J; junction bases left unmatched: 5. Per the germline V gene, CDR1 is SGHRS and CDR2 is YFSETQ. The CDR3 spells CASSPAGGYGYTF. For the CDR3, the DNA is TGCGCCAGCAGTCCAGCAGGGGGCTATGGCTACACCTTC.

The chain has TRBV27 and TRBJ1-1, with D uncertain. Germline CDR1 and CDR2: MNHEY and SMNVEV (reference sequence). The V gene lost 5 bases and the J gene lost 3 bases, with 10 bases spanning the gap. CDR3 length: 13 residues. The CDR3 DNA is TGTGCCAGCAGTCCCGACATTGACACTGAAGCTTTCTTT. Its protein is CASSPDIDTEAFF.

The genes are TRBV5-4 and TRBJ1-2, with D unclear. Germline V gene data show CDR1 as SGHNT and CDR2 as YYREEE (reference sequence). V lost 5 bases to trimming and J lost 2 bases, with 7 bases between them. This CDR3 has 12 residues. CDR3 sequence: CASSYMNYGYTF. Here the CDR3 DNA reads TGTGCCAGCAGTTATATGAACTATGGCTACACCTTC. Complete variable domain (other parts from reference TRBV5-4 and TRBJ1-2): ETGVTQSPTHLIKTRGQQVTLRCSSQSGHNTVSWYQQALGQGPQFIFQYYREEENGRGNFPPRFSGLQFPNYSSELNVNALELDDSALYLCASSYMNYGYTFGSGTRLTVV.

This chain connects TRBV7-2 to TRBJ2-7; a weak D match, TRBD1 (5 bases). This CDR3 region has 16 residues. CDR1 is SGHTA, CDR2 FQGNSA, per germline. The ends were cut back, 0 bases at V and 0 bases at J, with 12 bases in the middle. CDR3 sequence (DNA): TGTGCCAGCAGCTTAGCCCAGGGATTTGCCTCCTACGAGCAGTACTTC. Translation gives CASSLAQGFASYEQYF. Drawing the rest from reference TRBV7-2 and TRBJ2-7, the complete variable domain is GAGVSQSPSNKVTEKGKDVELRCDPISGHTALYWYRQSLGQGLEFLIYFQGNSAPDKSGLPSDRFSAERTGGSVSTLTIQRTQQEDSAVYLCASSLAQGFASYEQYFGPGTRLTVT.

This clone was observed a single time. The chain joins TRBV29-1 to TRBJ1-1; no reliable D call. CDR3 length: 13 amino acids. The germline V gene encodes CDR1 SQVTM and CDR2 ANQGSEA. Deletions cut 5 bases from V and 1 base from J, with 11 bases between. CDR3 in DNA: TGCAGCGTTTTTGGTTTAGAGAACACTGAAGCTTTCTTT. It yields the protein CSVFGLENTEAFF.

For the CDR3, the DNA is TGTGCCAGCAGCTTGGACAGGGCATACAATGAGCAGTTCTTC. It codes for CASSLDRAYNEQFF. This chain connects TRBV7-8 to TRBJ2-1, with 8 bases fitting TRBD1. The V gene end was trimmed by 3 bases and the J gene end by 4 bases; junction bases not matched to a gene: 2. This CDR3 region has 14 residues. Germline assignment: CDR1 SGHVS and CDR2 FQNEAQ. Based on the CDR3 plus reference TRBV7-8 and TRBJ2-1, the full variable domain is GAGVSQSPRYKVAKRGQDVALRCDPISGHVSLFWYQQALGQGPEFLTYFQNEAQLDKSGLPSDRFFAERPEGSVSTLKIQRTQQEDSAVYLCASSLDRAYNEQFFGPGTRLTVL.

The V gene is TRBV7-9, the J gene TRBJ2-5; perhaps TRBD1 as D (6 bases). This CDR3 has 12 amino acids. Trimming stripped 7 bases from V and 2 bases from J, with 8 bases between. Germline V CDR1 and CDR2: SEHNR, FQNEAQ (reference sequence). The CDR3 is CASNTGQETQYF. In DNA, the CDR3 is TGTGCCAGCAATACAGGGCAAGAGACCCAGTACTTC.

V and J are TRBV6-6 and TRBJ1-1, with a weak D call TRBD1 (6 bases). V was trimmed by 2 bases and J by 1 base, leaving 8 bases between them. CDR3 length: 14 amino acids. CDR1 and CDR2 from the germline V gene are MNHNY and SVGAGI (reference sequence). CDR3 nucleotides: TGTGCCAGCAGTTACGACAGGCGGAACACTGAAGCTTTCTTT. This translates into CASSYDRRNTEAFF.